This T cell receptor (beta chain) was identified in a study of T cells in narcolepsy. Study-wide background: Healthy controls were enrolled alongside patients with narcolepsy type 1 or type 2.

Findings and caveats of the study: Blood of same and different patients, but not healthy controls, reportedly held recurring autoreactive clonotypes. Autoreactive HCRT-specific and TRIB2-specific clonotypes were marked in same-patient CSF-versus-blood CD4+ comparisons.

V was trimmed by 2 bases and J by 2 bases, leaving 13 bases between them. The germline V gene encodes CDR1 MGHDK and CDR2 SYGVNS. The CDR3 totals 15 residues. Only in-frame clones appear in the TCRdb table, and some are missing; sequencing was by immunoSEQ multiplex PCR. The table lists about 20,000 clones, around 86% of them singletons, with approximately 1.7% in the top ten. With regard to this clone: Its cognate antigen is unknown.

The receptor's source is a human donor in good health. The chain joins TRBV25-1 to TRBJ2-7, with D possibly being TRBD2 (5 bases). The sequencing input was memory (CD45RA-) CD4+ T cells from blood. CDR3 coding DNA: TGTGCCAGCAGTGAAGGCGGCGGGCTAACCTACGAGCAGTACTTC. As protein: CASSEGGGLTYEQYF.